The 11 T cell receptor beta chains presented below share a single source sample, sequenced in a study of cytomegalovirus exposure and HLA in healthy donors. Primers: 60 Vbeta forward and 13 Jbeta reverse. The method was immunoSEQ multiplex PCR; TCRdb's version includes in-frame clones alone and lacks a portion of them. The sample lists about 210,000 clones, around 86% occurring once. Source material: PBMCs. The receptors come from a woman between 50 and 59 years old in good health and CMV-seropositive.

The genes are TRBV11-3 and TRBJ1-2; D not resolved. This CDR3 has 15 amino acids. Trimming cost V 0 bases and J 3 bases, with 11 bases left between them. Per the germline V gene, CDR1 is SGHNT and CDR2 is YENEEA. The CDR3 reads CASSLDIGDYYGYTF. The CDR3, as DNA: TGTGCCAGCAGCTTAGATATTGGAGATTACTATGGCTACACCTTC.

The chain has TRBV18 and TRBJ2-7; 9 bases line up with TRBD1. In germline, CDR1 is KGHSH, CDR2 LQKENI. The CDR3 covers 13 residues. The V and J ends lost 3 bases and 9 bases, in that order; junction bases with no gene match: 6. The CDR3, as DNA: TGTGCCAGCTCACCCCTGGACAGGGGTTTGCAGTACTTC. This sequence encodes CASSPLDRGLQYF.

The J gene is TRBJ2-6, the V gene TRBV2; 7 positions agree with TRBD1. V lost 5 bases, J lost 1 base, and 8 bases stayed unmatched. Germline CDR1 SNHLY, CDR2 FYNNEI. This CDR3 has 17 amino acids. The CDR3 nucleotides are TGTGCCAGCAGTATTGACAGGGTAGTGTCTGGGGCCAACGTCCTGACTTTC. This gives the protein CASSIDRVVSGANVLTF.

This sequence joins TRBV30 and TRBJ1-1; TRBD1 is a possible D gene (6 bases). CDR1 is GTSNPN, CDR2 SVGIG, per germline (reference sequence). With 1 base removed from V and 2 bases from J, the gap between germline ends came to 14 bases. CDR3 length: 15 residues. This chain's CDR3 is CAWSEGQRRNTEAFF. The CDR3 coding sequence is TGTGCCTGGAGTGAAGGACAGCGGAGAAACACTGAAGCTTTCTTT.

This chain uses TRBV30 with TRBJ2-7, with D possibly matching TRBD1 (5 bases). The CDR3 sequence is 12 residues long. Trimming took off 0 bases at V and 5 bases at J, with 8 bases between the two ends. The germline V gene has CDR1 GTSNPN and CDR2 SVGIG (reference sequence). Here the CDR3 reads CAWSVQVDEQYF. The CDR3 DNA sequence: TGTGCCTGGAGTGTACAGGTTGACGAGCAGTACTTC.

This rearrangement joins TRBV2 to TRBJ2-4, with D unclear. V lost 4 bases and J 9 bases, leaving 10 bases between the germline ends. Germline CDR1 SNHLY, CDR2 FYNNEI. The CDR3 loop spans 12 amino acids. This CDR3 is CASSVQRVIQYF. CDR3 sequence (DNA): TGTGCCAGCAGTGTCCAGCGCGTCATTCAGTACTTC.

The chain combines TRBV13 with TRBJ1-1; 9 bases align to TRBD1. The CDR3 extends over 14 amino acids. Trimming removed 6 bases from V and 3 bases from J; junction bases left unmatched: 5. Germline assignment: CDR1 PRHDT and CDR2 FYEKMQ (reference sequence). CDR3 loop: CASRFRDRDTEAFF. The CDR3 coding sequence is TGTGCCAGCAGGTTCCGGGACAGGGACACTGAAGCTTTCTTT.

The chain couples TRBV7-9 to TRBJ2-5; 8 bases match TRBD1. The J segment lost 3 bases and the V segment lost 2 bases, leaving 2 bases of the junction unmatched. In germline, CDR1 is SEHNR, CDR2 FQNEAQ (reference sequence). The CDR3 has 14 amino acids. CDR3 residues: CASSLQGAEETQYF. The CDR3 nucleotides are TGTGCCAGCAGCTTACAGGGGGCCGAAGAGACCCAGTACTTC.

This sequence joins TRBV7-2 and TRBJ1-5; tentatively, D is TRBD1 (6 bases). Germline lookup yields CDR1 SGHTA and CDR2 FQGNSA. This CDR3 contains 15 residues. V lost 5 bases to trimming and J lost 1 base, with 12 bases between them. The CDR3 spells CASSATGSSNQPQHF. The DNA of the CDR3 is TGTGCCAGCAGCGCTACAGGGAGCAGCAATCAGCCCCAGCATTTT.

The chain is built from TRBV7-7 and TRBJ2-5; 7 bases agree with TRBD1. This CDR3 is 16 amino acids long. CDR1 and CDR2 from the germline V gene are SSHAT and FNYEAQ (reference sequence). The V and J ends lost 2 bases and 4 bases, in that order; junction bases with no gene match: 10. CDR3 sequence: CASSLLTGVGGETQYF. CDR3 nucleotide sequence: TGTGCCAGCAGCTTACTTACAGGGGTAGGAGGAGAGACCCAGTACTTC. The whole variable domain, filled in from reference TRBV7-7 and TRBJ2-5, reads GAGVSQSPRYKVTKRGQDVTLRCDPISSHATLYWYQQALGQGPEFLTYFNYEAQPDKSGLPSDRFSAERPEGSISTLTIQRTEQRDSAMYRCASSLLTGVGGETQYFGPGTRLLVL.

This clone was seen a single time. The rearrangement links TRBV11-1 to TRBJ2-1; 7 nucleotides line up with TRBD2. Losses at the gene ends were 5 bases for V and 8 bases for J; bases not matched to a gene: 6. The CDR3 consists of 13 residues. Germline V lookup: CDR1 SGHAT, CDR2 FQDESV (reference sequence). DNA of the CDR3: TGTGCCAGCAGCCGGGGAGGGATGGATGAGCAGTTCTTC. Encoded protein: CASSRGGMDEQFF.